This record looks at one TCR beta chain sequence and its context. This entry is derived from a study of blood T cell repertoires in COVID-19. Study context: Sites in the United States, Italy and Spain provided acute and convalescent COVID-19 samples.

Some clones are missing from TCRdb's copy, which holds only in-frame ones; the method was immunoSEQ multiplex PCR. The data contain 200,000 to 300,000 clones, 85% to 90% of them seen just once; the ten biggest clones take up roughly 10%. Participant reports of clinical history set cohort assignment. The sample consisted of PBMCs or T cells enriched from blood (not recorded which). The clonotype comes from a man between 35 and 55 years old who had recovered from COVID-19.

The CDR3 loop reads CAISDTGVSSGNTIYF. The DNA of the CDR3 is TGTGCCATCAGTGATACAGGGGTGAGCTCTGGAAACACCATATATTTT. J is TRBJ1-3 and V is TRBV10-3; 7 positions match TRBD1. This CDR3 region has 16 residues. Trimming took 3 bases from V and 0 from J; bases not matched to a gene: 5. Germline V gene lookup returns CDR1 ENHRY and CDR2 SYGVKD.